This note documents a single TCR beta chain sequence. This sample is drawn from a study of T cell changes during pregnancy in multiple sclerosis. CDR1 LNHNV and CDR2 YYDKDF come from the germline V gene (reference sequence). J lost 2 bases, V lost 9 bases, and 6 bases had no gene match. This CDR3 comprises 13 residues. Data came from immunoSEQ multiplex PCR; TCRdb stores just in-frame clones and leaves some out. The sample records tens of thousands of clones, approximately 94% being singletons. The receptor comes from a female donor with multiple sclerosis, enrolled in a pregnancy study. The genes are TRBV15 and TRBJ1-2, with 7 bases that match TRBD1. The input for sequencing was CD4+ T cells from peripheral blood mononuclear cells, taken before pregnancy. This chain's CDR3 is CATEATGNYGYTF. In nucleotides, the CDR3 is TGTGCCACTGAGGCGACAGGGAACTATGGCTACACCTTC.